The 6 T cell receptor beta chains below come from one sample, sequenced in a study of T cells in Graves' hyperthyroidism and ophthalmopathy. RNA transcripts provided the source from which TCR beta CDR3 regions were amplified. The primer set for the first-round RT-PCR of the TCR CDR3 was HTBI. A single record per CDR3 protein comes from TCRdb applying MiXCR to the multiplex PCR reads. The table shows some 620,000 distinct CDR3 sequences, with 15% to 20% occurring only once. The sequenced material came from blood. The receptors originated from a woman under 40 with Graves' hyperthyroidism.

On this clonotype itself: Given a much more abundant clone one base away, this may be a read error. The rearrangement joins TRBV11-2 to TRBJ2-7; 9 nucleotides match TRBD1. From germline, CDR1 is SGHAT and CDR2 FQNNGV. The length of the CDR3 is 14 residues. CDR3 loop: CASGLDRGGYEQYF. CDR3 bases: TGTGCCAGCGGCTTGGACAGGGGAGGATACGAGCAGTACTTC.

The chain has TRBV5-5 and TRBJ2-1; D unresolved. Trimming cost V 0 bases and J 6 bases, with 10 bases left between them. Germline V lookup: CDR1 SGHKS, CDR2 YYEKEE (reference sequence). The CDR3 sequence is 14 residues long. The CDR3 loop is CASSLVVAGNEQFF. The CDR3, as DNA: TGTGCCAGCAGCTTGGTGGTTGCAGGCAATGAGCAGTTCTTC. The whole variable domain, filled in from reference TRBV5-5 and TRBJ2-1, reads DAGVTQSPTHLIKTRGQQVTLRCSPISGHKSVSWYQQVLGQGPQFIFQYYEKEERGRGNFPDRFSARQFPNYSSELNVNALLLGDSALYLCASSLVVAGNEQFFGPGTRLTVL.

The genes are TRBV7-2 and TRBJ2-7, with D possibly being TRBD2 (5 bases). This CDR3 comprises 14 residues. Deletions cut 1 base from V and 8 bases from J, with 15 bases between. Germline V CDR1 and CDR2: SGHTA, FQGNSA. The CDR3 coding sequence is TGTGCCAGCAGCTTAGGGCTTCGGGGTTCTAAGCAGTACTTC. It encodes CASSLGLRGSKQYF.

The CDR3 nucleotides read TGTGCCAGCAGCGAAGGGACAGTAAACATTCAGTACTTC. This codes for CASSEGTVNIQYF. The chain couples TRBV28 to TRBJ2-4, with 7 bases aligning to TRBD1. CDR1 MDHEN and CDR2 SYDVKM come from the germline V gene. V lost 6 bases and J lost 6; bases outside the gene matches: 5. The CDR3 runs 13 residues.

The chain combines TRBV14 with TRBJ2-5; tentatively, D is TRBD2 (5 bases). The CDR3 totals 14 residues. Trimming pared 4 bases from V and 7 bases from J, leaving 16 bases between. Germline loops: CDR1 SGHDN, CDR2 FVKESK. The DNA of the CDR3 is TGTGCCAGCAGCCGCGGACCTATCGGGGTGACCCAGTACTTC. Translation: CASSRGPIGVTQYF.

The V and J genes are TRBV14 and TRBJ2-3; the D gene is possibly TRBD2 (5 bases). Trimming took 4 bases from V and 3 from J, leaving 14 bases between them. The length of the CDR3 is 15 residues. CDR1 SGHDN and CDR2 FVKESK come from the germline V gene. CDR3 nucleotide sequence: TGTGCCAGCAGCCGGGAGCGGATCGGAACAGATACGCAGTATTTT. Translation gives CASSRERIGTDTQYF.